These 20 T cell receptor beta chains came from one sample sequenced in a study of T cells in Graves' hyperthyroidism and ophthalmopathy. Researchers amplified the TCR beta CDR3 regions from RNA transcripts. The HTBI primer set served for first-round RT-PCR of the TCR CDR3. TCRdb independently ran MiXCR on the multiplex PCR reads; one entry per CDR3 protein. In the table there are about 360,000 distinct CDR3 sequences, approximately 14% of which are singletons. Source material: blood. These receptors originate from a woman between 18 and 29 years old with Graves' hyperthyroidism that later progressed to Graves' ophthalmopathy.

This clonotype appeared many times. The CDR3 loop is CASSLSLAEVETQYF. CDR3 bases: TGTGCCAGCAGCTTATCCCTAGCGGAGGTGGAGACCCAGTACTTC. This rearrangement joins TRBV7-9 to TRBJ2-5, with 7 bases identical to TRBD2. The CDR3 runs to 15 residues. J was trimmed by 5 bases and V by 2 bases; bases with no gene match: 8. Per the germline V gene, CDR1 is SEHNR and CDR2 is FQNEAQ (reference sequence).

This clonotype was seen many times. The rearrangement joins TRBV7-2 to TRBJ2-7; D not certain. The V and J ends lost 3 bases and 2 bases respectively, with 8 bases between them. Germline loops: CDR1 SGHTA, CDR2 FQGNSA. The CDR3 extends over 13 amino acids. CDR3 amino acids: CASSFLLTYEQYF. The DNA of the CDR3 is TGTGCCAGCAGCTTTTTGCTTACCTACGAGCAGTACTTC.

Notes on this clonotype: Since a much larger clone is just one base distant, this may be a read error. The rearrangement links TRBV18 to TRBJ1-5, with D possibly matching TRBD1 (5 bases). V lost 2 bases, J lost 0 bases, and 11 bases lay in between. There are 16 residues in the CDR3. Germline V gene sequence: CDR1 KGHSH, CDR2 LQKENI. The CDR3: CASSPAGGISNQPQHF. The DNA for the CDR3 is TGTGCCAGCTCACCAGCCGGGGGAATTAGCAATCAGCCCCAGCATTTT.

This clonotype was detected ten times or more. This rearrangement joins TRBV3-1 to TRBJ1-1, with D uncertain. V dropped 0 bases and J dropped 10 bases, with 12 bases sitting between them. CDR1 is LGHDT and CDR2 is YNNKEL in the germline V gene (reference sequence). The CDR3 loop spans 13 amino acids. The CDR3 DNA reads TGTGCCAGCAGCCAAGAAAAGGCCGGAGGAGCTTTCTTT. Amino acid sequence: CASSQEKAGGAFF. Complete variable domain (other parts from reference TRBV3-1 and TRBJ1-1): DTAVSQTPKYLVTQMGNDKSIKCEQNLGHDTMYWYKQDSKKFLKIMFSYNNKELIINETVPNRFSPKSPDKAHLNLHINSLELGDSAVYFCASSQEKAGGAFFGQGTRLTVV.

The chain combines TRBV6-1 with TRBJ1-1; tentative D call: TRBD1 (5 bases). The V gene's germline CDR1 is MNHNS and CDR2 SASEGT. The CDR3 consists of 14 residues. V lost 5 bases and J 4 bases, leaving 14 bases between the germline ends. The chain's CDR3 is CASSSPAGLTEAFF. The CDR3 DNA is TGTGCCAGCAGTTCCCCCGCGGGGCTCACTGAAGCTTTCTTT.

The chain has TRBV29-1 and TRBJ1-1; no firm D call. Germline V lookup: CDR1 SQVTM, CDR2 ANQGSEA. The CDR3 runs 14 residues. V lost 4 bases to trimming and J lost 4 bases, with 16 bases between them. CDR3 sequence: CSVVRAQEGTEAFF. In DNA form, the CDR3 reads TGCAGCGTTGTTAGGGCCCAGGAGGGCACTGAAGCTTTCTTT.

This clonotype occurred many times. Here the CDR3 reads CASSLTGTPTDTQYF. CDR3 DNA: TGTGCCAGCAGTCTGACTGGAACTCCCACAGATACGCAGTATTTT. The chain employs TRBV12-3 or TRBV12-4 and TRBJ2-3; D gene ambiguous. The length of the CDR3 is 15 residues. Trimming removed 5 bases at V and 2 bases at J, with 14 bases between.

The CDR3 region is CSARDTTNYGYTF. CDR3 coding DNA: TGCAGTGCTCGTGACACTACTAACTATGGCTACACCTTC. The V and J genes are TRBV20-1 and TRBJ1-2; D is ambiguous. Germline V gene lookup returns CDR1 DFQATT and CDR2 SNEGSKA (reference sequence). The CDR3 totals 13 residues. The V gene lost 5 bases and the J gene lost 0 bases, with 10 bases spanning the gap.

This clonotype occurred a few times. The chain carries TRBV18 and TRBJ2-1, with no clear D. CDR3 length: 14 amino acids. CDR1 is KGHSH and CDR2 is LQKENI in the germline V gene. Trimming took 0 bases from V and 2 from J, leaving 5 bases between them. The CDR3 protein is CASSPPDTYNEQFF. The CDR3 region has the DNA TGTGCCAGCTCACCACCCGACACCTACAATGAGCAGTTCTTC.

In this sample, this clonotype turned up many times. The J gene is TRBJ2-1, the V gene TRBV3-1; D ambiguous. Germline CDR1 reads LGHDT; CDR2 reads YNNKEL (reference sequence). Trimming removed 4 bases at V and 6 bases at J, with 10 bases between. The CDR3 spans 13 residues. CDR3 protein: CASSPRPSNEQFF. The CDR3 DNA sequence: TGTGCCAGCAGCCCCCGGCCCTCCAATGAGCAGTTCTTC.

This clonotype has only one observation. CDR3 nucleotide sequence: TGTGCCAGCAGTTACTGGCAGGGGCAGGACGAGCAGTACTTC. Residues: CASSYWQGQDEQYF. The chain couples TRBV6-5 to TRBJ2-7, with a tentative D call TRBD1 (6 bases). The CDR3 extends over 14 amino acids. Germline assignment: CDR1 MNHEY and CDR2 SVGAGI. Trimming removed 1 base at V and 5 bases at J, with 12 bases between.

This clonotype was seen many times. The rearrangement uses TRBV7-2 and TRBJ2-1; a possible D gene is TRBD2 (6 bases). The V gene lost 2 bases and the J gene lost 0 bases, with 14 bases spanning the gap. The CDR3 consists of 17 residues. Germline V gene data show CDR1 as SGHTA and CDR2 as FQGNSA. The CDR3 DNA is TGTGCCAGCAGCTTATCTACAGCGGGCAGCTCCTACAATGAGCAGTTCTTC. Protein product: CASSLSTAGSSYNEQFF. Complete variable domain (other parts from reference TRBV7-2 and TRBJ2-1): GAGVSQSPSNKVTEKGKDVELRCDPISGHTALYWYRQSLGQGLEFLIYFQGNSAPDKSGLPSDRFSAERTGGSVSTLTIQRTQQEDSAVYLCASSLSTAGSSYNEQFFGPGTRLTVL.

This clonotype was picked up many times. The V gene is TRBV7-9, the J gene TRBJ2-7, with 7 bases that match TRBD1. The V segment lost 4 bases and the J segment 0 bases; nucleotides outside the gene matches: 6. Germline-derived CDR1 and CDR2 are SEHNR and FQNEAQ (reference sequence). This CDR3 comprises 15 residues. The CDR3 DNA is TGTGCCAGCAGCTCCGGGACAGCCGTCTCCTACGAGCAGTACTTC. Amino acid sequence: CASSSGTAVSYEQYF.

This clonotype was detected many times. The chain links TRBV7-9 to TRBJ2-3, with a tentative D call TRBD1 (5 bases). The germline V gene has CDR1 SEHNR and CDR2 FQNEAQ (reference sequence). Trimming took off 1 base at V and 5 bases at J, with 16 bases between the two ends. The CDR3 is made up of 16 amino acids. As DNA, the CDR3 is TGTGCCAGCAGCTTAGGGCAGGGATGGGGTCGAGATACGCAGTATTTT. This sequence encodes CASSLGQGWGRDTQYF.

The chain recombines TRBV7-9 with TRBJ1-1; TRBD1 matches 8 bases. The CDR3 totals 15 residues. J gave up 2 bases and V 4 bases, and 6 bases lay outside the gene matches. Germline V CDR1 and CDR2: SEHNR, FQNEAQ (reference sequence). CDR3 protein: CASSSGTGDNTEAFF. In DNA, the CDR3 is TGTGCCAGCAGCTCTGGGACAGGAGACAACACTGAAGCTTTCTTT.

Comments on this clonotype: An end of the junction does not agree with germline; a read error may underlie this. The chain links TRBV27 to TRBJ2-7; tentative D call: TRBD2 (5 bases). CDR3 length: 16 amino acids. Germline lookup yields CDR1 MNHEY and CDR2 SMNVEV (reference sequence). As DNA, the CDR3 is TGTGCCAGCAGTTTATCAGCGGAAAAACCATCCTCCGAGCAGTACTTC. It yields the protein CASSLSAEKPSSEQYF.

This clonotype was detected only a few times. The rearrangement uses TRBV5-6 and TRBJ2-5; D may be TRBD2 (7 bases). Per the germline V gene, CDR1 is SGHDT and CDR2 is YYEEEE. The germline V and J ends were trimmed by 2 bases and 2 bases, with 13 bases remaining between them. This CDR3 spans 15 amino acids. The CDR3 region is CASSLLRGGQETQYF. DNA of the CDR3: TGTGCCAGCAGCTTATTAAGGGGGGGTCAAGAGACCCAGTACTTC.

This clonotype was recorded at least ten times. The V call is TRBV3-1, the J call TRBJ2-4; no firm D call. Trimming took 5 bases from V and 8 from J, leaving 13 bases between them. This CDR3 spans 13 amino acids. CDR1 is LGHDT and CDR2 is YNNKEL in the germline V gene (reference sequence). The CDR3 here is CASSLTGGDIQYF. CDR3 sequence (DNA): TGTGCCAGCAGCTTAACGGGCGGTGACATTCAGTACTTC.

This clonotype was detected many times. The chain links TRBV20-1 to TRBJ2-5; 9 nucleotides line up with TRBD1. CDR3 size: 15 residues. Germline CDR1 is DFQATT and CDR2 is SNEGSKA (reference sequence). With V trimmed by 1 base and J by 1 base, 4 bases remained unmatched. CDR3 protein: CSARAQGAVQETQYF. The CDR3 DNA reads TGCAGTGCTAGAGCACAGGGGGCGGTCCAAGAGACCCAGTACTTC.

This clonotype was detected ten times or more. The chain joins TRBV12-3 or TRBV12-4 to TRBJ2-2; 10 nucleotides match TRBD1. The CDR3 consists of 15 residues. V lost 3 bases to trimming and J lost 6 bases; unmatched junction nucleotides: 4. The CDR3 sequence is CASSLRQGASGELFF. For the CDR3, the DNA is TGTGCCAGCAGTTTGCGACAGGGGGCGTCCGGGGAGCTGTTTTTT.